Presented here are 19 T cell receptor beta chains from one specimen sequenced in a study of cytomegalovirus exposure and HLA in healthy donors. With 60 Vbeta and 13 Jbeta primers, the PCR was carried out. The assay was immunoSEQ multiplex PCR, and TCRdb's table has in-frame clones only and misses some. The profile shows approximately 120,000 clones, around 85% of them singletons. The sequencing input was PBMCs. These receptors were collected from a woman aged 30 to 39 in good health and CMV-seropositive.

The chain is built from TRBV7-3 and TRBJ2-3; TRBD2 matches 10 bases. The V segment lost 5 bases and the J segment 6 bases; nucleotides outside the gene matches: 8. CDR3 length: 15 amino acids. Germline V gives CDR1 SGHTA, CDR2 FQGTGA. CDR3 coding DNA: TGTGCCAGCAGCCCGGCTCTAGCGGGAGCCGATACGCAGTATTTT. Its translation is CASSPALAGADTQYF.

The chain combines TRBV6-5 with TRBJ1-5; perhaps TRBD1 as D (6 bases). From germline, CDR1 is MNHEY and CDR2 SVGAGI. The CDR3 length is 15 residues. Trimming removed 0 bases at V and 4 bases at J, with 10 bases between. This chain's CDR3 is CASSYSNRANQPQHF. The CDR3 region has the DNA TGTGCCAGCAGTTACTCGAACAGGGCTAATCAGCCCCAGCATTTT.

The rearrangement uses TRBV5-1 and TRBJ2-5; 10 bases fit TRBD1. Germline loops: CDR1 SGHRS, CDR2 YFSETQ. CDR3 length: 16 amino acids. V was pared by 4 bases and J by 5 bases, with 11 bases of the junction left unmatched. CDR3 protein: CASSHQSGTGVETQYF. CDR3 DNA: TGCGCCAGCAGCCACCAATCCGGGACAGGGGTGGAGACCCAGTACTTC.

Note on this clone: This same CDR3 is encoded by further DNA sequences in the sample. The CDR3 DNA follows: TGTGCCAGTAGTATAGGGACTGGGAACACTGAAGCTTTCTTT. This codes for CASSIGTGNTEAFF. The chain employs TRBV19 and TRBJ1-1; no firm D call. In germline, CDR1 is LNHDA, CDR2 SQIVND (reference sequence). V shed 1 base and J shed 1 base, with 7 bases lying between them. This CDR3 spans 14 amino acids.

The chain uses TRBV6-1 and TRBJ2-3; tentatively, D is TRBD1 (5 bases). CDR1 and CDR2 (germline): MNHNS, SASEGT. The CDR3 runs to 15 residues. V was cut by 0 bases and J by 6 bases, with 13 bases left in between. The CDR3, as DNA: TGTGCCAGCAGTGAAGCTCTGACAGTCTCGGATACGCAGTATTTT. Translated, it gives CASSEALTVSDTQYF.

This rearrangement joins TRBV7-9 to TRBJ1-1; D may be TRBD1 (5 bases). V was cut by 2 bases and J by 0 bases, with 7 bases left in between. Germline V lookup: CDR1 SEHNR, CDR2 FQNEAQ (reference sequence). The CDR3 spans 14 residues. Written as DNA, the CDR3 is TGTGCCAGCAGCTTAAGGGGCATGAACACTGAAGCTTTCTTT. This translates into CASSLRGMNTEAFF.

The rearrangement joins TRBV4-2 to TRBJ1-3; TRBD1 aligns across 7 bases. Germline CDR1 is LGHNA and CDR2 is YNFKEQ. The CDR3 totals 14 residues. The V gene end was trimmed by 4 bases and the J gene end by 6 bases; junction bases not matched to a gene: 6. The CDR3 here is CASSRNRGENTIYF. CDR3 DNA sequence: TGTGCCAGCAGCCGGAACAGGGGAGAAAACACCATATATTTT.

Note on this clone: This same CDR3 is encoded by further DNA sequences in the sample. This chain links TRBV9 with TRBJ1-3; perhaps TRBD1 as D (5 bases). CDR1 is SGDLS and CDR2 is YYNGEE in the germline V gene. The length of the CDR3 is 14 residues. Trimming cost V 0 bases and J 4 bases, with 8 bases left between them. CDR3 DNA: TGTGCCAGCAGCGTAGCGGGGGTCGGAAACACCATATATTTT. This translates into CASSVAGVGNTIYF.

J is TRBJ2-7 and V is TRBV7-9; D gene ambiguous. The germline V gene encodes CDR1 SEHNR and CDR2 FQNEAQ (reference sequence). V was trimmed by 1 base and J by 6 bases, leaving 7 bases between them. The CDR3 is made up of 12 amino acids. The CDR3 DNA is TGTGCCAGCAGCTTAGGGTCCGGCGAGCAGTACTTC. Its protein is CASSLGSGEQYF.

V gene TRBV10-2 combines with J gene TRBJ1-2; TRBD1 aligns across 8 bases. CDR1 WSHSY and CDR2 SAAADI come from the germline V gene. The CDR3 totals 13 residues. Germline trimming cut 3 bases from V and 8 bases from J; bases unmatched to any gene: 5. CDR3 DNA: TGCGCCAGCAGTGATCGACAGGGGCTGGGCTACACCTTC. Its translation is CASSDRQGLGYTF.

V usage is TRBV7-6 and J usage is TRBJ2-5, with 10 bases lining up with TRBD2. Germline V lookup: CDR1 SGHVS, CDR2 FNYEAQ. CDR3 length equals 17 residues. V gave up 1 base and J gave up 1 base; unmatched junction bases: 6. CDR3 sequence reads: CASSLGLASGGQETQYF. DNA for the CDR3: TGTGCCAGCAGCTTAGGTCTGGCTAGCGGGGGCCAAGAGACCCAGTACTTC.

As to this clone: At the DNA level, this CDR3 is encoded by other sequences in the same sample as well. This sequence joins TRBV30 and TRBJ1-1; D gene ambiguous. The V end lost 0 bases, the J end lost 1 base, and 6 bases lay between the germline ends. The CDR3 length is 13 residues. CDR1 GTSNPN and CDR2 SVGIG come from the germline V gene (reference sequence). The CDR3 DNA follows: TGTGCCTGGAGTGTAGGCGGGAACACTGAAGCTTTCTTT. Translation gives CAWSVGGNTEAFF.

The chain is built from TRBV19 and TRBJ1-1; no clear D. CDR3 length: 15 residues. Trimming left V 0 bases short and J 0 bases short, with 8 bases between. The V gene's germline CDR1 is LNHDA and CDR2 SQIVND (reference sequence). CDR3 sequence: CASSIEAGLNTEAFF. In nucleotides, the CDR3 is TGTGCCAGTAGTATAGAGGCAGGCTTGAACACTGAAGCTTTCTTT.

This chain links TRBV21-1 with TRBJ1-6; the table's D call TRBD1 went unverified against the DNA. TRBV21-1 is designated a pseudogene. The CDR3 is made up of 15 amino acids. CDR3: CASSKTGRYNSPLHF. The CDR3 region has the DNA TGTGCCAGCAGCAAGACAGGTAGATATAATTCACCCCTCCACTTT.

The chain has TRBV29-1 and TRBJ1-4; 7 positions match TRBD1. The CDR3 consists of 16 residues. CDR1 is SQVTM and CDR2 is ANQGSEA in the germline V gene. V trimming: 7 bases; J trimming: 4 bases; junction bases outside the gene matches: 15. The CDR3 sequence is CSADPGRGQFNEKLFF. CDR3 coding DNA: TGCAGCGCCGACCCGGGACGGGGACAGTTTAATGAAAAACTGTTTTTT.

The chain joins TRBV30 to TRBJ1-2, with 8 bases matching TRBD1. The germline CDR1 and CDR2 sequences are GTSNPN and SVGIG (reference sequence). The V segment lost 4 bases and the J segment 9 bases; nucleotides outside the gene matches: 19. The length of the CDR3 is 16 residues. The chain's CDR3 is CAWKLLTGDTLTRYTF. The DNA for the CDR3 is TGTGCCTGGAAACTCCTGACAGGGGACACCCTAACTCGCTACACCTTC.

The chain has TRBV28 and TRBJ2-2; a weak D match, TRBD1 (5 bases). This CDR3 has 15 amino acids. The V end lost 7 bases, the J end lost 1 base, and 13 bases lay between the germline ends. The germline V gene encodes CDR1 MDHEN and CDR2 SYDVKM. CDR3: CASKSDSLNTGELFF. The CDR3 DNA sequence: TGTGCCAGCAAGAGCGACAGCCTGAACACCGGGGAGCTGTTTTTT.

The chain joins TRBV7-9 to TRBJ1-2, with D maybe TRBD1 (6 bases). Trimming took 5 bases from V and 8 from J, leaving 27 bases between them. This CDR3 has 17 residues. Germline values: CDR1 SEHNR, CDR2 FQNEAQ (reference sequence). The CDR3 is CASSESTGTILSGGYTF. DNA of the CDR3: TGTGCCAGCAGCGAGAGTACAGGGACGATCCTCTCGGGGGGCTACACCTTC. The full variable domain, completed using reference TRBV7-9 and TRBJ1-2, is DTGVSQNPRHKITKRGQNVTFRCDPISEHNRLYWYRQTLGQGPEFLTYFQNEAQLEKSRLLSDRFSAERPKGSFSTLEIQRTEQGDSAMYLCASSESTGTILSGGYTFGSGTRLTVV.

The V gene is TRBV5-1, the J gene TRBJ2-5, with a weak D call TRBD1 (6 bases). Deletions cut 0 bases from V and 5 bases from J, with 14 bases between. There are 15 residues in the CDR3. The germline CDR1 and CDR2 sequences are SGHRS and YFSETQ. Written as DNA, the CDR3 is TGCGCCAGCAGCTTGGGGGCCACAGGGAAGGAGACCCAGTACTTC. This encodes CASSLGATGKETQYF.